The 4 T cell receptor beta chains reported below all come from one sample, sequenced in a study of cytomegalovirus exposure and HLA in healthy donors. PCR used 60 Vbeta primers and 13 Jbeta primers. Measured with immunoSEQ multiplex PCR; TCRdb has only the in-frame clones, and not every one. Among about 150,000 clones listed, 64% were seen once. The sample consisted of PBMCs. Receptors were obtained from a woman aged 30 to 39 in good health and CMV-seropositive.

This clone has a handful of counts. The chain is built from TRBV19 and TRBJ1-2; no definite D call. Germline CDR1 is LNHDA and CDR2 is SQIVND (reference sequence). V shed 6 bases and J shed 4 bases, with 9 bases lying between them. The CDR3 totals 12 residues. In DNA, the CDR3 is TGTGCCAGTAGGCGGACTGGCTATGGCTACACCTTC. It translates to CASRRTGYGYTF.

The chain joins TRBV9 to TRBJ1-2; 7 bases fit TRBD1. Germline trimming cut 0 bases from V and 2 bases from J; bases unmatched to any gene: 10. This CDR3 is 17 amino acids long. Looked up from germline, CDR1 is SGDLS and CDR2 is YYNGEE. The CDR3 sequence: CASSVGWGQSTNYGYTF. The CDR3 coding sequence is TGTGCCAGCAGCGTAGGGTGGGGACAGTCCACAAACTATGGCTACACCTTC.

In nucleotides, the CDR3 is TGCGCCAGCAGCCTCCCCGGGACTAGTCCCGCCGGGGAGCTGTTTTTT. Its protein is CASSLPGTSPAGELFF. The J gene is TRBJ2-2, the V gene TRBV4-1; 8 nucleotides line up with TRBD2. This CDR3 is built from 16 residues. Germline CDR1 and CDR2: MGHRA and YSYEKL. With 4 bases clipped from V and 6 bases from J, the junction kept 10 bases outside the gene matches.

This rearrangement joins TRBV7-2 to TRBJ2-1, with D tentatively TRBD1 (5 bases). The V and J ends lost 6 bases and 2 bases respectively, with 17 bases between them. CDR1 and CDR2 (germline): SGHTA, FQGNSA. This CDR3 spans 16 amino acids. DNA for the CDR3: TGTGCCAGCAGGTTACGGGTTGCAGGGCCCTACAATGAGCAGTTCTTC. Protein: CASRLRVAGPYNEQFF.